This TCR beta chain is from a study of T-cell reconstitution after alpha-beta-depleted transplantation in children. Broader study findings: T-cell numbers and diversity, one year after transplant, stemmed largely from T cells that were newly produced.

This clonotype was counted at least ten times. Its antigen remains unidentified. The V and J ends lost 6 bases and 0 bases respectively, with 25 bases between them. CDR1 and CDR2 (germline): SSHAT, FNYEAQ (reference sequence). This CDR3 comprises 19 residues. Unique molecular identifiers were built into the TCRbeta library. TCRdb ran MiXCR on the PCR reads and lists one entry per CDR3 protein. The repertoire holds approximately 300,000 distinct CDR3 sequences, with about 7.3% as singletons. This specimen consisted of peripheral blood, obtained 360 days after TCRalphabeta/CD19-depleted stem cell transplant. This sequence joins TRBV7-7 and TRBJ2-3; D is perhaps TRBD1 (6 bases). The TCR comes from a female patient aged 2-10 years who had a stem cell transplant for Fanconi anemia, so the T cells may come from the graft donor. The CDR3 reads CASRAQGFFETNSTDTQYF. The CDR3 DNA is TGTGCCAGCAGAGCCCAGGGGTTTTTTGAGACGAATAGCACAGATACGCAGTATTTT.